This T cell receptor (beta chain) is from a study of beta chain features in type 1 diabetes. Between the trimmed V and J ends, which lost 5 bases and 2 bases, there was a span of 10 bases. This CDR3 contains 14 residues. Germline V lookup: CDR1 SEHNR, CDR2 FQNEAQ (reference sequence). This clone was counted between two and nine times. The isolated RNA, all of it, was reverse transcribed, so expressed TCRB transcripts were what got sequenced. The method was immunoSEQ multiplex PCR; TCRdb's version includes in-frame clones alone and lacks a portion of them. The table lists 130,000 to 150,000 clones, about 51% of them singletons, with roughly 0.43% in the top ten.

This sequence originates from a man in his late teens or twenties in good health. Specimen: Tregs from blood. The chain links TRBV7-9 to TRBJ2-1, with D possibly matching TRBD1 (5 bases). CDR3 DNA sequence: TGTGCCAGCAGCAAGGGGCAGACCTACAATGAGCAGTTCTTC. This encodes CASSKGQTYNEQFF.